The 6 T cell receptor beta chains presented below share a single source sample, sequenced in a study of T cell responses to AZD1222 COVID-19 vaccine. Data came from immunoSEQ multiplex PCR; TCRdb stores just in-frame clones and leaves some out. Of some 120,000 clones detected, around 87% appear once; the ten largest clones hold roughly 12%. Sequencing used peripheral blood, obtained on day 0 of AZD1222 vaccination. The receptors were gathered from an adult in good health.

Only one count was recorded for this clone. The J gene is TRBJ1-1, the V gene TRBV7-9; perhaps TRBD1 as D (6 bases). The CDR3 consists of 11 residues. Deletions cut 10 bases from V and 10 bases from J, with 16 bases between. Germline loops: CDR1 SEHNR, CDR2 FQNEAQ (reference sequence). CDR3 DNA: TGTGCCACCCAGACTGGACAGTTAGCTTTCTTT. The encoded protein is CATQTGQLAFF.

This clone showed up just once. The CDR3 coding sequence is TGTGCCAGCAGAGAGACAGGGCAGGTCTATGGCTACACCTTC. Encoded protein: CASRETGQVYGYTF. The chain uses TRBV6-5 and TRBJ1-2; 7 bases match TRBD1. In germline, CDR1 is MNHEY, CDR2 SVGAGI. With 6 bases clipped from V and 4 bases from J, the junction kept 8 bases outside the gene matches. There are 14 residues in the CDR3.

The chain carries TRBV9 and TRBJ2-7; 15 bases line up with TRBD2. The CDR3 has 20 residues. Germline-derived CDR1 and CDR2 are SGDLS and YYNGEE. The V and J ends lost 3 bases and 0 bases, in that order; junction bases with no gene match: 13. The CDR3 sequence is CASSALIGLAGGPLSYEQYF. CDR3 coding DNA: TGTGCCAGCAGCGCACTAATAGGACTAGCGGGAGGGCCCCTCTCCTACGAGCAGTACTTC.

The chain links TRBV4-1 to TRBJ2-1; 7 nucleotides align to TRBD1. Germline CDR1 and CDR2: MGHRA and YSYEKL. Germline trimming cut 4 bases from V and 3 bases from J; bases unmatched to any gene: 3. CDR3 length: 14 amino acids. CDR3 coding DNA: TGCGCCAGCAGCCGGACAGGTGACTACAATGAGCAGTTCTTC. Protein product: CASSRTGDYNEQFF.

The gene calls are TRBV6-1 and TRBJ2-7; 8 nucleotides line up with TRBD1. Germline-derived CDR1 and CDR2 are MNHNS and SASEGT. The trim removed 0 bases at V and 3 bases at J, leaving 4 bases unmatched. The CDR3 extends over 15 amino acids. The CDR3 loop reads CASSEAWTGIYEQYF. Here the CDR3 DNA reads TGTGCCAGCAGTGAAGCCTGGACAGGGATCTACGAGCAGTACTTC.

This rearrangement joins TRBV28 to TRBJ1-4; tentative D call: TRBD1 (5 bases). From germline, CDR1 is MDHEN and CDR2 SYDVKM. The CDR3 extends over 15 amino acids. The germline V and J ends were trimmed by 4 bases and 8 bases, with 17 bases remaining between them. The CDR3, as DNA: TGTGCCAGCAGTTCCCCCGCGGGGGGTGTGGAAAAACTGTTTTTT. Its protein is CASSSPAGGVEKLFF.